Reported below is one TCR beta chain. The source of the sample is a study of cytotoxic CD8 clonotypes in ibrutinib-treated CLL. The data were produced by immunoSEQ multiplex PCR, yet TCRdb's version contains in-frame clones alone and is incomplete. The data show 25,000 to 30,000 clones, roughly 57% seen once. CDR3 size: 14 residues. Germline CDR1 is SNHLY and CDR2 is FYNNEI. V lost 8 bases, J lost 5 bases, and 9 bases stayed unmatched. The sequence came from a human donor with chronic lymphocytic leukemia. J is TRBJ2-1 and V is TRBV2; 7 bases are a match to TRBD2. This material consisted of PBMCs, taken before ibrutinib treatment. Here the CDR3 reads CASSRLAANNEQFF. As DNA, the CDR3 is TGTGCCAGCTCAAGACTAGCAGCGAACAATGAGCAGTTCTTC. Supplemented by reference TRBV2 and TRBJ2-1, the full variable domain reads EPEVTQTPSHQVTQMGQEVILRCVPISNHLYFYWYRQILGQKVEFLVSFYNNEISEKSEIFDDQFSVERPDGSNFTLKIRSTKLEDSAMYFCASSRLAANNEQFFGPGTRLTVL.